A single sample gave rise to the 21 T cell receptor beta chains below, sequenced in a study of T cell repertoires in cytomegalovirus infection. TCRdb reprocessed the reads via MiXCR and lists one record per CDR3 protein. The table has some 400,000 distinct CDR3 sequences, around 32% seen once; the top ten hold roughly an eighth. Sequences were obtained from PBMCs. The receptors come from a human donor in good health (CMV status not recorded). Some clones in this sample may be carry-over from other donors' samples.

V is TRBV6-5 and J is TRBJ1-1, with D tentatively TRBD1 (5 bases). Germline loops: CDR1 MNHEY, CDR2 SVGAGI. This CDR3 has 13 amino acids. Trimming left V 0 bases short and J 11 bases short, with 13 bases between. CDR3 sequence: CASSYSYSGWAFF. The CDR3 coding sequence is TGTGCCAGCAGTTACTCGTATTCAGGGTGGGCTTTCTTT.

The chain employs TRBV5-6 and TRBJ2-7, with D tentatively TRBD1 (6 bases). V lost 3 bases and J lost 6, with 25 bases in between. Looked up from germline, CDR1 is SGHDT and CDR2 is YYEEEE. The CDR3 is 17 amino acids. CDR3 residues: CASSWGRIWVANSEQYF. The CDR3 region has the DNA TGTGCCAGCAGCTGGGGGCGTATATGGGTAGCTAACAGCGAGCAGTACTTC.

The chain has TRBV6-6 and TRBJ2-5; D is unclear. CDR3 length equals 12 residues. Trimming stripped 6 bases from V and 5 bases from J, with 10 bases between. CDR1 MNHNY and CDR2 SVGAGI come from the germline V gene (reference sequence). CDR3 loop: CASRAGHETQYF. The CDR3 DNA reads as TGTGCCAGCAGGGCAGGCCACGAGACCCAGTACTTC.

The CDR3 region is CATRGIATQYF. As DNA, the CDR3 is TGTGCCACCAGGGGTATCGCGACCCAGTACTTC. The rearrangement uses TRBV24-1 and TRBJ2-5; D gene ambiguous. V dropped 7 bases and J dropped 7 bases, with 9 bases sitting between them. This CDR3 region has 11 residues. The germline CDR1 and CDR2 sequences are KGHDR and SFDVKD.

The chain joins TRBV20-1 to TRBJ2-3; 16 positions match TRBD2. J lost 4 bases, V lost 5 bases, and 6 bases had no gene match. From germline, CDR1 is DFQATT and CDR2 SNEGSKA (reference sequence). CDR3 size: 16 residues. The CDR3, as DNA: TGCAGTGCTGGGACTAGCGGGGGGGCCGTGGCAGATACGCAGTATTTT. As protein: CSAGTSGGAVADTQYF.

This sequence joins TRBV28 and TRBJ1-4; 9 bases map to TRBD1. From germline, CDR1 is MDHEN and CDR2 SYDVKM. The J segment lost 9 bases and the V segment lost 6 bases, leaving 8 bases of the junction unmatched. The CDR3 has 14 amino acids. The CDR3 reads CASRLSGTGKKLFF. The CDR3 nucleotides are TGTGCCAGCAGGCTATCGGGGACAGGGAAAAAACTGTTTTTT.

This clonotype has a handful of counts. The V call is TRBV19, the J call TRBJ1-2, with TRBD1 matching 9 bases. The germline CDR1 and CDR2 sequences are LNHDA and SQIVND (reference sequence). The CDR3 runs to 16 residues. V lost 6 bases to trimming and J lost 0 bases; unmatched junction nucleotides: 8. CDR3 nucleotide sequence: TGTGCCAGTAGCATACCGACAGGGGGAACTAACTATGGCTACACCTTC. Translated: CASSIPTGGTNYGYTF.

Only a few counts were recorded for this clonotype. This chain links TRBV12-3 or TRBV12-4 with TRBJ1-2; D is perhaps TRBD1 (6 bases). The V gene lost 5 bases and the J gene lost 8 bases, with 9 bases spanning the gap. The CDR3 is 11 amino acids. The CDR3 DNA reads TGTGCCAGCAGTACCAGGGGCGGCTACACCTTC. Protein: CASSTRGGYTF.

About this clonotype: An end of the junction does not agree with germline; a read error may underlie this. The chain uses TRBV12-3 or TRBV12-4 and TRBJ1-2; D not resolved. The CDR3 has 13 amino acids. In DNA, the CDR3 is TGTGCCAGCGGTTTAGCGCTTTATAGTGGCTACACCTTC. Translated, it gives CASGLALYSGYTF.

This clonotype has a count of ten or more. This CDR3 reads CASSLTGMNTEAFF. Here the CDR3 DNA reads TGTGCCAGCAGCTTAACAGGGATGAACACTGAAGCTTTCTTT. The rearrangement joins TRBV7-2 to TRBJ1-1; possibly TRBD1 for D (6 bases). Germline V gene sequence: CDR1 SGHTA, CDR2 FQGNSA. Trimming removed 2 bases at V and 0 bases at J, with 7 bases between. The CDR3 spans 14 residues.

In this sample, this clonotype turned up a few times. The V and J genes are TRBV6-2 or TRBV6-3 and TRBJ2-2; 10 bases agree with TRBD2. The V and J ends lost 0 bases and 1 base, in that order; junction bases with no gene match: 5. The CDR3 loop spans 18 amino acids. Germline loops: CDR1 MNHEY, CDR2 SVGEGT. CDR3 DNA: TGTGCCAGCAGTTACTCTCCAATAGCGGGGGGGAACACCGGGGAGCTGTTTTTT. Translating it yields CASSYSPIAGGNTGELFF.

This clonotype has just a few counts. This chain links TRBV5-1 with TRBJ1-2, with 10 bases lining up with TRBD1. The germline CDR1 and CDR2 sequences are SGHRS and YFSETQ. J was trimmed by 0 bases and V by 2 bases; bases with no gene match: 4. This CDR3 is built from 16 residues. In DNA, the CDR3 is TGCGCCAGCAGCTTACCCGGACAGGGGGCTAACTATGGCTACACCTTC. Its protein product is CASSLPGQGANYGYTF.

The chain employs TRBV20-1 and TRBJ1-5; D is ambiguous. Trimming took 1 base from V and 4 from J, leaving 5 bases between them. This CDR3 spans 12 amino acids. Germline V gene sequence: CDR1 DFQATT, CDR2 SNEGSKA (reference sequence). The CDR3 DNA follows: TGCAGTGCTAGAGCTAGGAATCAGCCCCAGCATTTT. Its protein is CSARARNQPQHF.

J is TRBJ1-6 and V is TRBV15; 9 nucleotides match TRBD1. CDR1 is LNHNV and CDR2 is YYDKDF in the germline V gene (reference sequence). V shed 2 bases and J 6 bases; nucleotides not matched to a gene: 8. The CDR3 has 17 amino acids. The CDR3 nucleotides read TGTGCCACCAGCAGACCGGGACAGGGAAAATTTAATTCACCCCTCCACTTT. Protein sequence: CATSRPGQGKFNSPLHF.

At least ten counts were recorded for this clonotype. This chain joins TRBV7-2 and TRBJ2-5; TRBD2 matches 13 bases. Looked up from germline, CDR1 is SGHTA and CDR2 is FQGNSA. V lost 5 bases, J lost 4 bases, and 4 bases stayed unmatched. The CDR3 contains 15 residues. CDR3 nucleotides: TGTGCCAGCAGCCTCACTAGCGGGGGGGGAGAGACCCAGTACTTC. Protein: CASSLTSGGGETQYF.

Comments on this clonotype: Possible read error: a much larger clone is one base away. V is TRBV7-6 and J is TRBJ2-1, with no clear D. V lost 4 bases, J lost 1 base, and 11 bases lay in between. Germline CDR1 is SGHVS and CDR2 is FNYEAQ. The CDR3 loop spans 15 amino acids. The CDR3 reads CASSSDGRSYNEQFF. The DNA of the CDR3 is TGTGCCAGCAGCTCAGATGGTCGTTCCTACAATGAGCAGTTCTTC.

In this sample, this clonotype turned up many times. This chain links TRBV19 with TRBJ1-1; D is possibly TRBD1 (5 bases). The CDR3 has 15 residues. Germline loops: CDR1 LNHDA, CDR2 SQIVND (reference sequence). Trimming removed 5 bases at V and 4 bases at J, with 17 bases between. CDR3 coding DNA: TGTGCCAGTAGTCCCCTCCGGGGGGTGGGCACTGAAGCTTTCTTT. Residues: CASSPLRGVGTEAFF.

CDR3 sequence (DNA): TGTGCCAGCAGCCAAGCAGGGAGTCAGCCCCAGCATTTT. This translates into CASSQAGSQPQHF. V is TRBV6-2 or TRBV6-3 and J is TRBJ1-5, with a possible D match to TRBD1 (5 bases). This CDR3 is 13 amino acids long. The germline V gene has CDR1 MNHEY and CDR2 SVGEGT. V lost 6 bases to trimming and J lost 6 bases, with 12 bases between them.

V usage is TRBV11-3 and J usage is TRBJ2-1; TRBD1 or TRBD2 may be the D gene (6 bases each). Germline V gene data show CDR1 as SGHNT and CDR2 as YENEEA. The CDR3 consists of 14 residues. Trimming left V 4 bases short and J 7 bases short, with 14 bases between. This chain's CDR3 is CASSWGALGNEQFF. In DNA, the CDR3 is TGTGCCAGCAGCTGGGGGGCTCTTGGGAATGAGCAGTTCTTC.

The chain is built from TRBV6-6 and TRBJ1-6, with D uncertain. There are 13 residues in the CDR3. V was shortened by 2 bases and J by 8 bases, with 7 bases between the two germline ends. Germline CDR1 MNHNY, CDR2 SVGAGI (reference sequence). In DNA form, the CDR3 reads TGTGCCAGCAGTTACGATGGATATTCACCCCTCCACTTT. Its protein product is CASSYDGYSPLHF.

A few counts support this clonotype. The rearrangement links TRBV6-1 to TRBJ2-7; either TRBD1 or TRBD2 may fit D (5 bases each). Trimming took off 10 bases at V and 3 bases at J, with 22 bases between the two ends. The germline V gene encodes CDR1 MNHNS and CDR2 SASEGT. The CDR3 runs 15 residues. The CDR3 nucleotides are TGTGCCACCCGTCCTGGGGGACCCAACCTCTACGAGCAGTACTTC. It codes for CATRPGGPNLYEQYF.